Listed below are T cell receptor beta chains from one sample, sequenced in a study of beta chain features in type 1 diabetes. Libraries were prepared by immunoSEQ multiplex PCR; TCRdb keeps only in-frame clonotypes and omits some of them. This sample carries under 500,000 clones, 30% of them seen once, and the ten largest clones take 0.05% to 0.065%. The sequenced material came from naive CD4+ T cells from blood. The origin of the receptors is a man in his late teens or twenties in good health. Both conserved end residues are part of each CDR3. A D gene is named only where the DNA matches it firmly. The size of a clone is reported for some rows only, either as once, few or many, or as a class for expanded clones.

-	TRBJ2-6	TRBV27	-	TGTGCCAGCAGTTTTTCCGTCTCTGGGGCCAACGTCCTGACTTTC	CASSFSVSGANVLTF
-	TRBJ2-3	TRBV6-6	TRBD2	TGTGCCGTCCGGTGGCGGGAGAGGGGCCCAGATACGCAGTATTTT	CAVRWRERGPDTQYF
-	TRBJ2-7	TRBV18	TRBD1	TGTGCCAGCTCACCACAAGGGACAGTGCCACCCTACGAGCAGTACTTC	CASSPQGTVPPYEQYF
-	TRBJ2-5	TRBV30	-	TGTGCCTGGAGTGGCTACTCGGGAGAAGAGACCCAGTACTTC	CAWSGYSGEETQYF
few	TRBJ2-3	TRBV9	-	TGTGCCAGCAGTGGAGGACCGAGCACAGATACGCAGTATTTT	CASSGGPSTDTQYF
-	TRBJ2-5	TRBV6-6	-	TGTGCCAGCAGTTACACCGACGGGGGCGCGGAGACCCAGTACTTC	CASSYTDGGAETQYF
-	TRBJ2-3	TRBV29-1	TRBD2	TGCAGCGTAGACCCGGGACTAGCGGGTGGCACAGATACGCAGTATTTT	CSVDPGLAGGTDTQYF
-	TRBJ2-7	TRBV30	TRBD1	TGTGCCTGGGGGAGACAGGGGCCCTACGAGCAGTACTTC	CAWGRQGPYEQYF
-	TRBJ2-3	TRBV5-1	-	TGCGCCAGCAGCTTTCCCGCTCCGGGACCCTCCGCGGATACGCAGTATTTT	CASSFPAPGPSADTQYF
few	TRBJ1-4	TRBV19	-	TGTGCCAGTAGTATAGATCCATCGGGATTAAATGAAAAACTGTTTTTT	CASSIDPSGLNEKLFF
few	TRBJ1-1	TRBV29-1	-	TGCAGCGTTGATTGGTACAGTGGAGGCGTTATGAACACTGAAGCTTTCTTT	CSVDWYSGGVMNTEAFF
few	TRBJ2-3	TRBV18	-	TGTGCCAGCTCACCACCTCTTTCCGGGCCCGGCGCAGATACGCAGTATTTT	CASSPPLSGPGADTQYF
few	TRBJ1-1	TRBV20-1	-	TGCAGTGCCCGAGGGAACACTGAAGCTTTCTTT	CSARGNTEAFF
-	TRBJ2-2	TRBV29-1	TRBD1	TGCAGCATCCGGGACAGGTTGGACACCGGGGAGCTGTTTTTT	CSIRDRLDTGELFF
-	TRBJ2-1	TRBV5-1	TRBD2	TGCGCCAGCAGTTCAATAGCGGGAGGCTACAATGAGCAGTTCTTC	CASSSIAGGYNEQFF
-	TRBJ2-7	TRBV30	-	TGTGCCTGGAGCGACGGACGCTACGAGCAGTACTTC	CAWSDGRYEQYF
-	TRBJ2-3	TRBV6-5	TRBD2	TGTGCCAGCAGGAGGACTAGTACGACAGATACGCAGTATTTT	CASRRTSTTDTQYF
-	TRBJ2-2	TRBV14	-	TGTGCCAGCAGAGTCCTGGGGAGCAACACCGGGGAGCTGTTTTTT	CASRVLGSNTGELFF
-	TRBJ2-7	TRBV29-1	-	TGCAGCGGCGCGGACTTCGACTACGAGCAGTACTTC	CSGADFDYEQYF
-	TRBJ2-1	TRBV18	-	TGTGCCAGCTCACCACCGGCTAGTCTCTCCTACAATGAGCAGTTCTTC	CASSPPASLSYNEQFF
few	TRBJ2-7	TRBV9	-	TGTGCCAGCAGCGTAGGACCGGATCCCTACGAGCAGTACTTC	CASSVGPDPYEQYF
few	TRBJ2-1	TRBV7-2	-	TGTGCCAGCAGCTTAGGCTCAGCGGCCCCTTACAATGAGCAGTTCTTC	CASSLGSAAPYNEQFF
-	TRBJ2-5	TRBV7-9	TRBD2	TGTGCCAGCAGCCAGCGGGGAACAGGAATAGAAACCCAGTACTTC	CASSQRGTGIETQYF
-	TRBJ1-1	TRBV7-8	-	TGTGCCAGCAGCTTAGAGATCCGAGGTGAAGCTTTCTTT	CASSLEIRGEAFF
once	TRBJ2-1	TRBV7-9	TRBD2	TGTGCCAGCAGCTTAGCCGGACTAGCGAATGAGCAGTTCTTC	CASSLAGLANEQFF
few	TRBJ2-3	TRBV6-1	-	TGTGCCAGCAGTGAAGGTCGCGGAATGCCCACAGATACGCAGTATTTT	CASSEGRGMPTDTQYF
-	TRBJ2-7	TRBV7-9	-	TGTGCCAGCAGCTTCCGGGACGGATACTCCTACGAGCAGTACTTC	CASSFRDGYSYEQYF
-	TRBJ2-3	TRBV29-1	-	TGCAGCCAATCTGGAGCCACAGATACGCAGTATTTT	CSQSGATDTQYF
few	TRBJ1-1	TRBV30	TRBD1	TGTGCCTGGAGAAGACAGGGGATAAACACTGAAGCTTTCTTT	CAWRRQGINTEAFF
-	TRBJ2-3	TRBV6-5	TRBD1	TGTGCCAGCAGCGTGGACAGGGGGACAGATACGCAGTATTTT	CASSVDRGTDTQYF
few	TRBJ2-5	TRBV29-1	TRBD2	TGCAGCGTCAAGGGGCGGCGGGAGCTTGAGTGGGAGACCCAGTACTTC	CSVKGRRELEWETQYF
few	TRBJ1-2	TRBV30	-	TGTGCCTGGAGTGGGACTGCTTATGGCTACACCTTC	CAWSGTAYGYTF
-	TRBJ1-1	TRBV7-9	TRBD1	TGTGCCAGCAGCCCAGGACAGGCCAAAGCTGAAGCTTTCTTT	CASSPGQAKAEAFF
-	TRBJ2-5	TRBV7-2	-	TGTGCCAGCAGGCTCGAGACTTTTGTGGAGACCCAGTACTTC	CASRLETFVETQYF
few	TRBJ1-5	TRBV10-3	-	TGTGCCATCAGCGGGGATAGCAATCAGCCCCAGCATTTT	CAISGDSNQPQHF
few	TRBJ2-3	TRBV10-3	-	TGTGCCATCAGTGGAACCCAGGATACGCAGTATTTT	CAISGTQDTQYF
-	TRBJ2-1	TRBV29-1	TRBD2	TGCAGCGTTGAGCACCGACTAGCCCCTTACAATGAGCAGTTCTTC	CSVEHRLAPYNEQFF
-	TRBJ2-1	TRBV10-3	TRBD2	TGTGCCATCCTAAGGACTAGCGGTACCTACAATGAGCAGTTCTTC	CAILRTSGTYNEQFF